This is a list of T cell receptor beta chains from one sample in a study of T cells in Graves' hyperthyroidism and ophthalmopathy. A single record per CDR3 protein comes from TCRdb applying MiXCR to the multiplex PCR reads. The data contain approximately 600,000 distinct CDR3 sequences, roughly 14% of them singletons. The source material was blood. These receptors were collected from a woman aged 40 to 49 with Graves' ophthalmopathy. CDR3s include the opening cysteine and the closing phenylalanine or tryptophan. A D gene is named only where the DNA matches it firmly. The listing skips clone size in some rows; elsewhere it reads once, few, many or a size class.

D	V	J	size	CDR3	DNA
-	TRBV20-1	TRBJ1-2	-	CSAIPRGGYGYTF	TGCAGTGCTATCCCCCGTGGGGGCTATGGCTACACCTTC
TRBD1	TRBV6-1	TRBJ2-7	many	CASSLQGAGLEQYF	TGTGCCAGCAGCCTACAGGGGGCTGGCCTGGAGCAGTACTTC
TRBD2	TRBV3-1	TRBJ2-5	-	CASSQVTSGRGAETQYF	TGTGCCAGCAGCCAAGTCACTAGCGGGAGAGGGGCGGAGACCCAGTACTTC
TRBD2	TRBV6-5	TRBJ2-7	many	CASSYTREGYEQYF	TGTGCCAGCAGTTACACCCGGGAGGGCTACGAGCAGTACTTC
TRBD2	TRBV20-1	TRBJ2-7	many	CSALAGGYEQYF	TGCAGTGCTTTAGCGGGAGGTTACGAGCAGTACTTC
TRBD1	TRBV5-1	TRBJ2-5	many	CASSLAGQGETQYF	TGCGCCAGCAGCTTGGCCGGACAGGGAGAGACCCAGTACTTC
-	TRBV28	TRBJ2-7	many	CASRASPRDEQYF	TGTGCCAGCCGGGCGTCTCCTAGGGACGAGCAGTACTTC
TRBD1	TRBV7-6	TRBJ1-1	many	CASSPEQGIFTEAFF	TGTGCCAGCAGCCCAGAACAGGGGATCTTCACTGAAGCTTTCTTT
-	TRBV10-3	TRBJ2-7	many	CAIKPASSYEQYF	TGTGCCATCAAGCCAGCCAGCTCCTACGAGCAGTACTTC
-	TRBV6-2/TRBV6-3	TRBJ1-5	-	CASSPEPFANQPQHF	TGTGCCAGCAGTCCAGAGCCGTTTGCGAATCAGCCCCAGCATTTT
TRBD2	TRBV11-3	TRBJ2-2	many	CASTTSGSSTGELFF	TGTGCCAGCACGACTAGCGGGAGTTCCACCGGGGAGCTGTTTTTT